These 26 T cell receptor beta chains share one sample of origin, sequenced in a study of T cells expressing NK-cell markers. TCRdb reprocessed the 5' RACE reads and keeps a single row for each CDR3 protein, giving no DNA. The sample has roughly 380,000 distinct CDR3 sequences. The sample consisted of blood T cells: a sorted CD56 or NKG2C T cell subset, CD4+ or CD8+ T cells, or bulk PBMC T cells (not recorded which). The receptors stem from a man aged 18-70 years in good health.

The chain recombines TRBV28 with TRBJ2-1; TCRdb gives TRBD2 as the D gene, but with no DNA this cannot be confirmed. Germline CDR1 is MDHEN and CDR2 is SYDVKM. The CDR3 has 18 amino acids. The CDR3 sequence is CASSSLRLADLHVNEQFF.

The rearrangement joins TRBV7-9 to TRBJ2-5; TCRdb gives TRBD2 as the D gene, but with no DNA this cannot be confirmed. Looked up from germline, CDR1 is SEHNR and CDR2 is FQNEAQ (reference sequence). This CDR3 contains 15 residues. The CDR3 here is CASSLGGSHQETQYF. The variable domain in full, completed from reference TRBV7-9 and TRBJ2-5, reads DTGVSQNPRHKITKRGQNVTFRCDPISEHNRLYWYRQTLGQGPEFLTYFQNEAQLEKSRLLSDRFSAERPKGSFSTLEIQRTEQGDSAMYLCASSLGGSHQETQYFGPGTRLLVL.

The chain is built from TRBV7-2 and TRBJ2-5. Looked up from germline, CDR1 is SGHTA and CDR2 is FQGNSA. The CDR3 has 14 residues. CDR3 region: CASSRLRVQETQYF.

The chain has TRBV6-2 or TRBV6-3 and TRBJ2-7; the TRBD1 assignment by TCRdb is unverifiable without DNA. The CDR3 extends over 15 amino acids. Germline CDR1 is MNHEY and CDR2 is SVGEGT. The CDR3: CASTLRDRVSYEQYF.

The rearrangement links TRBV3-1 to TRBJ2-3; the TCRdb call, TRBD1, lacks DNA for checking. Germline V gene sequence: CDR1 LGHDT, CDR2 YNNKEL (reference sequence). The CDR3 is 14 residues long. CDR3 region: CASSQGVRTDTQYF.

The chain has TRBV6-1 and TRBJ2-2. CDR3 length: 13 residues. Germline CDR1 is MNHNS and CDR2 is SASEGT. CDR3: CASSEVGTGELFF.

The chain employs TRBV12-3 or TRBV12-4 and TRBJ1-5; checking the TCRdb D call of TRBD1 is not possible without DNA. This CDR3 comprises 12 residues. The CDR3 here is CASRQGNQPQHF.

The CDR3 is CASSLEGQQGEQFF. The chain has TRBV5-1 and TRBJ2-1; TCRdb selects TRBD1, and the lack of DNA leaves this call unchecked. The length of the CDR3 is 14 residues. Per the germline V gene, CDR1 is SGHRS and CDR2 is YFSETQ.

This chain links TRBV5-1 with TRBJ2-5. Per the germline V gene, CDR1 is SGHRS and CDR2 is YFSETQ. The CDR3 extends over 13 amino acids. The CDR3 protein is CASSFSIGETQYF.

The rearrangement joins TRBV5-1 to TRBJ2-1; TCRdb selects TRBD1, and the lack of DNA leaves this call unchecked. CDR3 size: 16 residues. From germline, CDR1 is SGHRS and CDR2 YFSETQ. CDR3 protein: CASSPWGPATYNEQFF.

The V call is TRBV14, the J call TRBJ2-7; TCRdb gives TRBD2 as the D gene, but with no DNA this cannot be confirmed. The germline CDR1 and CDR2 sequences are SGHDN and FVKESK. The CDR3 loop spans 15 amino acids. Here the CDR3 reads CASSQVNDGPLEQYF.

The V gene is TRBV9, the J gene TRBJ2-4. The V gene's germline CDR1 is SGDLS and CDR2 YYNGEE. The length of the CDR3 is 15 residues. CDR3 loop: CASSATHGSGNIQYF.

The gene calls are TRBV6-6 and TRBJ2-4. The germline V gene encodes CDR1 MNHNY and CDR2 SVGAGI (reference sequence). This CDR3 is 12 amino acids long. The CDR3 spells CASTLRENIQYF.

V and J are TRBV7-9 and TRBJ2-3; TCRdb picks TRBD1, but there is no DNA to check that call. The CDR3 covers 17 residues. From germline, CDR1 is SEHNR and CDR2 FQNEAQ (reference sequence). The CDR3 sequence: CASSLADGGASTDTQYF.

The V call is TRBV20-1, the J call TRBJ1-1. Germline V gene sequence: CDR1 DFQATT, CDR2 SNEGSKA (reference sequence). The CDR3 is made up of 14 amino acids. Here the CDR3 reads CSARDNGGYTEAFF.

The chain uses TRBV6-4 and TRBJ2-3. The CDR3 runs to 15 residues. CDR1 and CDR2 from the germline V gene are MRHNA and SNTAGT. CDR3 amino acids: CASSEGPVSTDTQYF.

The gene calls are TRBV6-1 and TRBJ1-5. The germline V gene has CDR1 MNHNS and CDR2 SASEGT. The CDR3 runs 14 residues. CDR3 sequence: CASSRKSAGQPQHF.

CDR3: CASSSLGEGSYNEQFF. The chain combines TRBV27 with TRBJ2-1; TCRdb calls TRBD1, which cannot be checked without DNA. Germline CDR1 MNHEY, CDR2 SMNVEV (reference sequence). CDR3 length equals 16 residues.

The J gene is TRBJ2-7, the V gene TRBV11-2; the TCRdb D gene call, TRBD1, has no DNA to confirm it. CDR1 SGHAT and CDR2 FQNNGV come from the germline V gene. The CDR3 is 15 residues long. CDR3 sequence reads: CASSSYSTGNYEQYF. The full variable domain, rest sourced from reference TRBV11-2 and TRBJ2-7, is EAGVAQSPRYKIIEKRQSVAFWCNPISGHATLYWYQQILGQGPKLLIQFQNNGVVDDSQLPKDRFSAERLKGVDSTLKIQPAKLEDSAVYLCASSSYSTGNYEQYFGPGTRLTVT.

The rearrangement joins TRBV18 to TRBJ2-3. Germline CDR1 reads KGHSH; CDR2 reads LQKENI. CDR3 length: 13 amino acids. The CDR3 spells CASSPQLHDTQYF.

The rearrangement uses TRBV7-2 and TRBJ2-7; with no DNA, the TCRdb D assignment of TRBD1 cannot be verified. CDR1 and CDR2 from the germline V gene are SGHTA and FQGNSA. The CDR3 is 14 amino acids. The CDR3: CASSGEGARGEQYF. The whole variable domain, remainder taken from reference TRBV7-2 and TRBJ2-7, is GAGVSQSPSNKVTEKGKDVELRCDPISGHTALYWYRQSLGQGLEFLIYFQGNSAPDKSGLPSDRFSAERTGGSVSTLTIQRTQQEDSAVYLCASSGEGARGEQYFGPGTRLTVT.

V usage is TRBV5-6 and J usage is TRBJ2-5; TCRdb returns TRBD2, unconfirmable since there is no DNA. The CDR3 is 15 amino acids. Per germline, CDR1 SGHDT and CDR2 YYEEEE. CDR3 residues: CASNPSGGYQETQYF.

The CDR3 sequence: CASRDRGPADTQYF. The rearrangement joins TRBV19 to TRBJ2-3; the D call from TCRdb, TRBD1, cannot be confirmed without DNA. Germline CDR1 LNHDA, CDR2 SQIVND (reference sequence). The CDR3 is made up of 14 amino acids.

The rearrangement links TRBV4-1 to TRBJ1-3. The germline V gene encodes CDR1 MGHRA and CDR2 YSYEKL. The length of the CDR3 is 17 residues. This CDR3 reads CASSQDPGKSSGNTIYF.

The V and J genes are TRBV28 and TRBJ2-6. The CDR3 loop spans 17 amino acids. Germline CDR1 is MDHEN and CDR2 is SYDVKM. This CDR3 reads CASSLPPDSSGANVLTF.

This chain links TRBV7-8 with TRBJ2-7; TCRdb designates TRBD2, a call that cannot be tested without DNA. In germline, CDR1 is SGHVS, CDR2 FQNEAQ. The CDR3 is 15 residues long. CDR3 sequence reads: CASSAAGTSVYEQYF.